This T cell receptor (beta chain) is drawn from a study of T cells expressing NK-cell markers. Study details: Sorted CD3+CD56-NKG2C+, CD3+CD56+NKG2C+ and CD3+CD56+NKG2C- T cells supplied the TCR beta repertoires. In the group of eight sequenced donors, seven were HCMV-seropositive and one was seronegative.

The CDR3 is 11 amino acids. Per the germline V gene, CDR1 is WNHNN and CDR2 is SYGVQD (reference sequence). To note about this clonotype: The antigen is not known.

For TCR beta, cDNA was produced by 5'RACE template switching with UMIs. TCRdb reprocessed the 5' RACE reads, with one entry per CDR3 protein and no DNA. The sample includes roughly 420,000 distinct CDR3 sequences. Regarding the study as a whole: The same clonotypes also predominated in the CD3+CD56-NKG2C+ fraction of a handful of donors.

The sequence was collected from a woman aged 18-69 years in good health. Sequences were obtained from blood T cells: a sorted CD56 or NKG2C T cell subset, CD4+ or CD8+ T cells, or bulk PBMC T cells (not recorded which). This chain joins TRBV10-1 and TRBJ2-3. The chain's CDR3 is CASSVGNTQYF.